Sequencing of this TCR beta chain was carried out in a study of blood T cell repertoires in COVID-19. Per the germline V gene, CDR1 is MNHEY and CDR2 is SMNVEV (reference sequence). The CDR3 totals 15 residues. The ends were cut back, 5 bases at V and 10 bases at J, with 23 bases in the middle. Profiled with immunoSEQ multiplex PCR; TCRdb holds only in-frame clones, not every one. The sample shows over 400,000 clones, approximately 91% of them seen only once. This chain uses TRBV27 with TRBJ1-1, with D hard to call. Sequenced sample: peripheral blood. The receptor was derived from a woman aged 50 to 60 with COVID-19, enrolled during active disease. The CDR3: CASSPNRLDGVAAFF. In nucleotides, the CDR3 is TGTGCCAGCAGTCCCAATCGACTCGACGGGGTCGCAGCTTTCTTT.